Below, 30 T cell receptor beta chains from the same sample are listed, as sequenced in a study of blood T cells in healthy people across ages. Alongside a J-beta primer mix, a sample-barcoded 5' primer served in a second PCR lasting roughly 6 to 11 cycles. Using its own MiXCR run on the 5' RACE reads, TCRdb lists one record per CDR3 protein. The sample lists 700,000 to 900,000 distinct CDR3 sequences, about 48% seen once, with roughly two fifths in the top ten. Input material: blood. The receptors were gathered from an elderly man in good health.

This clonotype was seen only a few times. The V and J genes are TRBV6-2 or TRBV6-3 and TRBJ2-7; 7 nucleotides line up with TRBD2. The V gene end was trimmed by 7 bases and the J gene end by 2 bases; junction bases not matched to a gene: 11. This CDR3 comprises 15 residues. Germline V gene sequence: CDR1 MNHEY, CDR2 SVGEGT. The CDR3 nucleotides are TGTGCCAGCAAGAGTGGCGGGGGAGGGACCTACGAGCAGTACTTC. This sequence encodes CASKSGGGGTYEQYF.

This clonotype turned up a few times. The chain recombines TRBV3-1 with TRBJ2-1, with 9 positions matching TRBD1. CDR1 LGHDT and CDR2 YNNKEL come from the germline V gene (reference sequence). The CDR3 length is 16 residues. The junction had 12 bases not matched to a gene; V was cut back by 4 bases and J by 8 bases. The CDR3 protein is CASSPRDRVGDDEQFF. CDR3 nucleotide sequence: TGTGCCAGCAGCCCGCGGGACAGGGTGGGGGACGATGAGCAGTTCTTC.

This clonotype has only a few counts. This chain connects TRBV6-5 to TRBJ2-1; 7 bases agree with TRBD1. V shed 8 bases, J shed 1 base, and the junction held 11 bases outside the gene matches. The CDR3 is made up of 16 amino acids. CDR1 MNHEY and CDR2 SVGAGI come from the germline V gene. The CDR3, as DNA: TGTGCCAGCCACGACCCAGGGGGTGGGTCCTACAATGAGCAGTTCTTC. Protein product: CASHDPGGGSYNEQFF.

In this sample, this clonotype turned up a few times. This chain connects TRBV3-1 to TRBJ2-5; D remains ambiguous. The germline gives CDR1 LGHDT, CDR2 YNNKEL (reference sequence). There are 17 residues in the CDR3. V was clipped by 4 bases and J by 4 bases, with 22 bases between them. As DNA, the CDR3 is TGTGCCAGCAGCCCGACTCAACCATTCTCTGCATTAGAGACCCAGTACTTC. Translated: CASSPTQPFSALETQYF.

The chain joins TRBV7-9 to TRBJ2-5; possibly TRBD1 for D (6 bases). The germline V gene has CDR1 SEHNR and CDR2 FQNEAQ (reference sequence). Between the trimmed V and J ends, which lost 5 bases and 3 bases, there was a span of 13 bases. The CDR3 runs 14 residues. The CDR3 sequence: CASSPRQVEETQYF. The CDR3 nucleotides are TGTGCCAGCAGCCCTAGACAGGTTGAAGAGACCCAGTACTTC.

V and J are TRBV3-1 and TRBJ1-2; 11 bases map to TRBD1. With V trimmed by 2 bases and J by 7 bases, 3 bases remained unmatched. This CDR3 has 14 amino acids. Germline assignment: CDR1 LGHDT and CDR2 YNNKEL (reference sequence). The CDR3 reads CASSQPGTGGGYTF. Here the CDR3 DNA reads TGTGCCAGCAGCCAACCCGGGACAGGGGGTGGCTACACCTTC.

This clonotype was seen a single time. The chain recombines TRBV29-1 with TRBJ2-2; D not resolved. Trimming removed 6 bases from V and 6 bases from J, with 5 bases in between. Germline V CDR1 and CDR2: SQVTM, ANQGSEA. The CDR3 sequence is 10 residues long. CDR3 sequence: CSVLSGELFF. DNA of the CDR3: TGCAGCGTCCTGTCCGGGGAGCTGTTTTTT.

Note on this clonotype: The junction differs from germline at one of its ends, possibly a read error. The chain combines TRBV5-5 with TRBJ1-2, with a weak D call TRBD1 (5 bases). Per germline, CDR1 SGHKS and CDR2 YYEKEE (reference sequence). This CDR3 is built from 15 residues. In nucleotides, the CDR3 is TGTGCCAGCAGCCGCGGTCTCGGGGCTAACTATGGCCACACCTTC. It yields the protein CASSRGLGANYGHTF.

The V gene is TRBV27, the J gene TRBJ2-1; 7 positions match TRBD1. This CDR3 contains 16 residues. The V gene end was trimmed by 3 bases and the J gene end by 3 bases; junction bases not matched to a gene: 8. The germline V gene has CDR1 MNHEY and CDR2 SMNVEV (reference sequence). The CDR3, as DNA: TGTGCCAGCAGTTTGATGAGGGGGCTATTCTACAATGAGCAGTTCTTC. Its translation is CASSLMRGLFYNEQFF.

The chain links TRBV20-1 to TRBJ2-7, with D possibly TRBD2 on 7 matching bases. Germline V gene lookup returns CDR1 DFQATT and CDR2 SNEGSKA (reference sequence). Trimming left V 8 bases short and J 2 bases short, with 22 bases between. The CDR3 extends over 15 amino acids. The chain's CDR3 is CSPRRGGGETYEQYF. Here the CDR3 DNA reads TGCAGTCCTCGTCGTGGAGGGGGGGAGACCTACGAGCAGTACTTC.

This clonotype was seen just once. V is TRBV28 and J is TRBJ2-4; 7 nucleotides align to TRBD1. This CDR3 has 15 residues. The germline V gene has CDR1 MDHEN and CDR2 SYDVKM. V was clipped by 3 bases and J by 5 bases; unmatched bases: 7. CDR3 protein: CASSLIGGGQNIQYF. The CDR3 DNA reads TGTGCCAGCAGTTTGATAGGGGGCGGGCAAAACATTCAGTACTTC.

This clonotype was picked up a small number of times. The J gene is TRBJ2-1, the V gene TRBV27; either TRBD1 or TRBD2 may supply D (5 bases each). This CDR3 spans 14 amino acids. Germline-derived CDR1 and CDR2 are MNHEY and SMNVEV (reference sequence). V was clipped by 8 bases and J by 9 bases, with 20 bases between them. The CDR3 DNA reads TGTGCCAGCGGACTCCCAGGGAGACCCGCTGAGCAGTTCTTC. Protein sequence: CASGLPGRPAEQFF.

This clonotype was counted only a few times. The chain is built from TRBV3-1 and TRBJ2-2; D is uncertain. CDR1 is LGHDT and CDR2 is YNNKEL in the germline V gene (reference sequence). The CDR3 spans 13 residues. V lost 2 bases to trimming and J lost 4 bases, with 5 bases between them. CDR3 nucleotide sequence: TGTGCCAGCAGCCAAACCACCACCGGGGAGCTGTTTTTT. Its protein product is CASSQTTTGELFF.

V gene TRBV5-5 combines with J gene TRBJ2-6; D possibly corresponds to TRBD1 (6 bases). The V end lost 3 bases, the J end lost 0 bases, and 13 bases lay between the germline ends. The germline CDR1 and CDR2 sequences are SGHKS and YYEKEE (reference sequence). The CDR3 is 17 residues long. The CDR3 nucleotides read TGTGCCAGCAGCTCCGGGACATTTGACTCTGGGGCCAACGTCCTGACTTTC. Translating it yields CASSSGTFDSGANVLTF.

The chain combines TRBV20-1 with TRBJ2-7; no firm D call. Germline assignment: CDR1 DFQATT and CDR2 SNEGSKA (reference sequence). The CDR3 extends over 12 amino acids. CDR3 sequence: CSLGSGVYEQYF. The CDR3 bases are TGCAGCCTGGGCTCCGGAGTTTACGAGCAGTACTTC.

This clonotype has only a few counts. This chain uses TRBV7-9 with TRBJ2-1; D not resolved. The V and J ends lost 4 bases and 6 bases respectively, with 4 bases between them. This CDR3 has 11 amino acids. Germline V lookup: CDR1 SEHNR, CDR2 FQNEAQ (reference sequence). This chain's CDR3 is CASSYSNEQFF. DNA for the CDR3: TGTGCCAGCAGCTACAGCAATGAGCAGTTCTTC.

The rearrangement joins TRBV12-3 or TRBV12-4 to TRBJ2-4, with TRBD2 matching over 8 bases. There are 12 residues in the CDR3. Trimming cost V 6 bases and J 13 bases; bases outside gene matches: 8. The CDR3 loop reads CASSYTSGPQYF. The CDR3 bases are TGTGCCAGCAGCTATACTAGCGGTCCGCAGTACTTC.

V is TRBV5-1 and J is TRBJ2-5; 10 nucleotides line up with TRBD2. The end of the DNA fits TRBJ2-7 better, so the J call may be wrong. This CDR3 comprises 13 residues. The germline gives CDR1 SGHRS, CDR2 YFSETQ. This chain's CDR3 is CASSLAGVNEQYF. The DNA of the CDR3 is TGCGCCAGCAGCCTAGCGGGAGTCAACGAGCAGTACTTC.

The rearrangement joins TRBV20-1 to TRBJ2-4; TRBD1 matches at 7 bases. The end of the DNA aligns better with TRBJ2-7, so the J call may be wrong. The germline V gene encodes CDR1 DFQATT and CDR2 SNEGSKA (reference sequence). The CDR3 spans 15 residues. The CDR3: CSARITGTVSNEQYF. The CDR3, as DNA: TGCAGTGCTAGAATAACAGGGACAGTGTCTAACGAGCAGTACTTC.

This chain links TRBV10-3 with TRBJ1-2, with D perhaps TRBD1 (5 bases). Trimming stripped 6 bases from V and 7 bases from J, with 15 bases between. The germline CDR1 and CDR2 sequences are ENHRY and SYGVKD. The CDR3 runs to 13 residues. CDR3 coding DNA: TGTGCCATCAGCCCTGTGGAGGGGTCTGGCTACACCTTC. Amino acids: CAISPVEGSGYTF.

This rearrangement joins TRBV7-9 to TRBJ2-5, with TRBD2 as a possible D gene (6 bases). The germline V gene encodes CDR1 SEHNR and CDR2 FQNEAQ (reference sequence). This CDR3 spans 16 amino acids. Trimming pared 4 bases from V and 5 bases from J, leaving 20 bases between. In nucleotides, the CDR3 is TGTGCCAGCAGCTCCCCTCGCCAGGGAGGAGGCGAGACCCAGTACTTC. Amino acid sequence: CASSSPRQGGGETQYF.

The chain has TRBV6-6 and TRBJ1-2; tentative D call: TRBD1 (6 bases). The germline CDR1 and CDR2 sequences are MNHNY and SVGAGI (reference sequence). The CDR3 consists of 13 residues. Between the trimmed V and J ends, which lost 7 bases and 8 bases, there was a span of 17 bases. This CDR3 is CASKGQSPWGYTF. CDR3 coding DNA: TGTGCCAGCAAAGGACAGAGCCCTTGGGGCTACACCTTC.

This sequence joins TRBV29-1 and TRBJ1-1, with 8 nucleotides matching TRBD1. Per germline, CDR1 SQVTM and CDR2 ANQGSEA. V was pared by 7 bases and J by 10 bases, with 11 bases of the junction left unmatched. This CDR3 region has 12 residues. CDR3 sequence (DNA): TGCAGCGCCGACAGGGGCGATGAGGTAGCTTTCTTT. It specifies CSADRGDEVAFF. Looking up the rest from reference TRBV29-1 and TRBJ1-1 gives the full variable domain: SAVISQKPSRDICQRGTSLTIQCQVDSQVTMMFWYRQQPGQSLTLIATANQGSEATYESGFVIDKFPISRPNLTFSTLTVSNMSPEDSSIYLCSADRGDEVAFFGQGTRLTVV.

CDR3 loop: CSAQGGEHRYAYF. In DNA, the CDR3 is TGCAGCGCACAGGGGGGCGAGCACAGATACGCGTATTTT. J is TRBJ2-3 and V is TRBV29-1; TRBD1 matches at 8 bases. The germline V gene encodes CDR1 SQVTM and CDR2 ANQGSEA. The CDR3 consists of 13 residues. J was trimmed by 14 bases and V by 7 bases; bases with no gene match: 17.

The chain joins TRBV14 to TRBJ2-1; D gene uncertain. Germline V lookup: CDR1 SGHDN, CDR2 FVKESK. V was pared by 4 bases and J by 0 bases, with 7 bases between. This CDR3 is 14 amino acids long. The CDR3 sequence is CASSLPLSYNEQFF. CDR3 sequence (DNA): TGTGCCAGCAGCCTACCGCTCTCCTACAATGAGCAGTTCTTC.

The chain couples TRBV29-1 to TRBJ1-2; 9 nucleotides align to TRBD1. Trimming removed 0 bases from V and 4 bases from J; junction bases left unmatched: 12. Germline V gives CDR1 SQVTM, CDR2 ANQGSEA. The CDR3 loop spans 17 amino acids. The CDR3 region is CSVEDLTGTGFPYGYTF. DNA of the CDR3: TGCAGCGTTGAAGATCTTACCGGGACAGGGTTCCCCTATGGCTACACCTTC.

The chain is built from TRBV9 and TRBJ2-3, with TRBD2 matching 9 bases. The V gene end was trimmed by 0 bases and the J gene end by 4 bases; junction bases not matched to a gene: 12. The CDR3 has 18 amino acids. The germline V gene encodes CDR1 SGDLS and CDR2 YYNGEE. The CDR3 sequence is CASSVEAGGGRVADTQYF. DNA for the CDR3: TGTGCCAGCAGCGTAGAGGCCGGGGGCGGGAGGGTTGCAGATACGCAGTATTTT.

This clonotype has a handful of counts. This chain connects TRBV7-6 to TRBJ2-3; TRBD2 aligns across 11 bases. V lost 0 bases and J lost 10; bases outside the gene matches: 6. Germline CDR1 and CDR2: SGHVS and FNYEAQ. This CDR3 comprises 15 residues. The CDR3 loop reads CASSLATSGRGAQYF. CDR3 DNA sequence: TGTGCCAGCAGCTTAGCTACTAGCGGGAGAGGCGCGCAGTATTTT.

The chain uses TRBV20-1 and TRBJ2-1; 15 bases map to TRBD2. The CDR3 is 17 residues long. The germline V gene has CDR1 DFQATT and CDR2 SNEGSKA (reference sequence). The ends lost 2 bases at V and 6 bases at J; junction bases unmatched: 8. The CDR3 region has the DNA TGCAGTGCTAGACCGGGACTAGCGGGAGGACCGGGCAATGAGCAGTTCTTC. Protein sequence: CSARPGLAGGPGNEQFF.

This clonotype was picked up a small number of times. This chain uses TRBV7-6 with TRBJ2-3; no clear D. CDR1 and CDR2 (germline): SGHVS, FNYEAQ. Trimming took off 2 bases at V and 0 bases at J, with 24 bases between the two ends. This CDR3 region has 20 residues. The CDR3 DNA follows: TGTGCCAGCAGCTTAAGTGCTCCGGGTTCGGGTTCAGCTAGCACAGATACGCAGTATTTT. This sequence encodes CASSLSAPGSGSASTDTQYF.